A single sample gave rise to the 7 T cell receptor beta chains below, sequenced in a study of technical replicates of blood from a few donors. Assay: immunoSEQ multiplex PCR; the TCRdb copy retains only in-frame clones and omits some. Counted here are around 84,000 clones, less than 98% occurring once; the ten biggest clones make up about 0.19%. Sequences were obtained from T cells isolated from PBMCs. The receptor set was obtained from a human donor in good health.

V gene TRBV15 combines with J gene TRBJ2-3, with TRBD1 as a possible D gene (6 bases). This CDR3 has 17 residues. Trimming stripped 2 bases from V and 2 bases from J, with 17 bases between. The germline V gene encodes CDR1 LNHNV and CDR2 YYDKDF (reference sequence). CDR3 region: CATSRPLAGQPTDTQYF. DNA of the CDR3: TGTGCCACCAGCAGACCCCTTGCCGGACAGCCCACAGATACGCAGTATTTT. Full variable domain (rest looked up from reference TRBV15 and TRBJ2-3): DAMVIQNPRYQVTQFGKPVTLSCSQTLNHNVMYWYQQKSSQAPKLLFHYYDKDFNNEADTPDNFQSRRPNTSFCFLDIRSPGLGDTAMYLCATSRPLAGQPTDTQYFGPGTRLTVL.

The table lists this clone with a count of one. The CDR3 nucleotides are TGCGCCAGCAGCTTTGGGCAGGGTGAGGAGCAGTTCTTC. Its translation: CASSFGQGEEQFF. The J gene is TRBJ2-1, the V gene TRBV5-1; tentative D call: TRBD1 (5 bases). With 2 bases removed from V and 10 bases from J, the gap between germline ends came to 13 bases. The CDR3 spans 13 residues. Per germline, CDR1 SGHRS and CDR2 YFSETQ.

The V call is TRBV4-1, the J call TRBJ1-5, with 9 bases fitting TRBD1. J was trimmed by 5 bases and V by 3 bases; bases with no gene match: 8. CDR1 and CDR2 (germline): MGHRA, YSYEKL. This CDR3 contains 16 residues. The CDR3 region is CASSHLYRGRDQPQHF. The CDR3 DNA reads as TGCGCCAGCAGCCATCTCTACAGGGGGCGAGATCAGCCCCAGCATTTT.

The chain has TRBV5-6 and TRBJ2-7; maybe TRBD2 (6 bases). Germline-derived CDR1 and CDR2 are SGHDT and YYEEEE. This CDR3 has 14 residues. Trimming removed 6 bases at V and 5 bases at J, with 18 bases between. The CDR3 bases are TGTGCCAGCACCACCACGTTTGGGGAGGACGAGCAGTACTTC. Protein: CASTTTFGEDEQYF.

The gene calls are TRBV7-3 and TRBJ2-1; 8 positions agree with TRBD2. Losses at the gene ends were 3 bases for V and 0 bases for J; bases not matched to a gene: 1. Germline CDR1 SGHTA, CDR2 FQGTGA. The CDR3 is 15 residues long. CDR3 coding DNA: TGTGCCAGCAGCTTCGGGAGGGGCTCCTACAATGAGCAGTTCTTC. Its protein is CASSFGRGSYNEQFF. Filled out from reference TRBV7-3 and TRBJ2-1, the complete variable domain reads GAGVSQTPSNKVTEKGKYVELRCDPISGHTALYWYRQSLGQGPEFLIYFQGTGAADDSGLPNDRFFAVRPEGSVSTLKIQRTERGDSAVYLCASSFGRGSYNEQFFGPGTRLTVL.

The chain uses TRBV5-1 and TRBJ1-4; TRBD1 is a possible D gene (6 bases). The germline gives CDR1 SGHRS, CDR2 YFSETQ. Trimming left V 5 bases short and J 5 bases short, with 16 bases between. The CDR3 contains 15 residues. CDR3 sequence: CASRGRDIENEKLFF. CDR3 DNA sequence: TGCGCCAGCAGAGGCCGGGACATAGAAAATGAAAAACTGTTTTTT.

The chain couples TRBV6-5 to TRBJ1-3, with D perhaps matching TRBD1 (6 bases). From germline, CDR1 is MNHEY and CDR2 SVGAGI. This CDR3 contains 15 residues. Trimming cost V 2 bases and J 2 bases, with 10 bases left between them. The CDR3 nucleotides are TGTGCCAGCAGTTACGGCAGGGGTGCTGGAAACACCATATATTTT. Protein sequence: CASSYGRGAGNTIYF.